What follows describes a single TCR beta chain. Its specificity is unknown. The method was immunoSEQ multiplex PCR; TCRdb's version includes in-frame clones alone and lacks a portion of them. There are tens of thousands of clones in the sample; 75% to 90% occur only once, and approximately 18% lies in the top ten. Germline V gives CDR1 SGHTA, CDR2 FQGNSA. This CDR3 is built from 14 residues. The germline V and J ends were trimmed by 1 base and 0 bases, with 4 bases remaining between them. This sample stems from a study of graft-versus-host responses after intestinal transplantation. Looking at the study overall: Anti-thymocyte globulin induction, then tacrolimus and steroids for roughly 3 years, went to all recipients.

General study results and limits: Recipient marrow contained GvH clones, some of which appeared first in ileum or blood.

The gene calls are TRBV7-2 and TRBJ1-3; D remains ambiguous. The sequence derives from a human donor who received an intestinal transplant. The source was unstimulated CD8+ T cells sorted from spleen or lymph node cells, collected before intestinal transplant. CDR3 residues: CASSLGISGNTIYF. The CDR3 nucleotides read TGTGCCAGCAGCTTAGGCATCTCTGGAAACACCATATATTTT.